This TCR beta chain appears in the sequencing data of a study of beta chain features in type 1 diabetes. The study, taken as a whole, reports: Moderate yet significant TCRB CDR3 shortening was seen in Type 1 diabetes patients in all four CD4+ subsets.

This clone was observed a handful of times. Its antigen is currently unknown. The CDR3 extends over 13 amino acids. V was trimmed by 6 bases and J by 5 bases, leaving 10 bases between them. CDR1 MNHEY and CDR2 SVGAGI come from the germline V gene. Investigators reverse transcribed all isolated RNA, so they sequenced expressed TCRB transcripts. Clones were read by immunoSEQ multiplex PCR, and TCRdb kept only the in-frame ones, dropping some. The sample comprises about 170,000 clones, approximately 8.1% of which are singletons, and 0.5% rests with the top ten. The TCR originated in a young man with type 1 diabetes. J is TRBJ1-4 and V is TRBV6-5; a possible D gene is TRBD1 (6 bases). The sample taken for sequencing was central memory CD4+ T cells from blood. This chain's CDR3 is CASSRTGNEKLFF. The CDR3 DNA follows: TGTGCCAGCAGCCGAACAGGGAATGAAAAACTGTTTTTT.